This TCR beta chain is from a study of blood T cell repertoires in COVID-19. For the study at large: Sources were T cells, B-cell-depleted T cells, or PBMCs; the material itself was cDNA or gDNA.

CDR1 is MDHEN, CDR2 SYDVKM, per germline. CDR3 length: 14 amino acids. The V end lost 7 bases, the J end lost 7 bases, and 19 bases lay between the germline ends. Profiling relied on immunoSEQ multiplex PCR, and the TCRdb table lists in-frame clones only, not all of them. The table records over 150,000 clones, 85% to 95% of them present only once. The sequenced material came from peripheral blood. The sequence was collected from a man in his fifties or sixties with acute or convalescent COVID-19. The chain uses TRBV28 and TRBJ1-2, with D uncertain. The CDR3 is CASIPQSPRIGYTF. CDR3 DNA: TGTGCCAGCATCCCACAGAGTCCCAGGATTGGCTACACCTTC.